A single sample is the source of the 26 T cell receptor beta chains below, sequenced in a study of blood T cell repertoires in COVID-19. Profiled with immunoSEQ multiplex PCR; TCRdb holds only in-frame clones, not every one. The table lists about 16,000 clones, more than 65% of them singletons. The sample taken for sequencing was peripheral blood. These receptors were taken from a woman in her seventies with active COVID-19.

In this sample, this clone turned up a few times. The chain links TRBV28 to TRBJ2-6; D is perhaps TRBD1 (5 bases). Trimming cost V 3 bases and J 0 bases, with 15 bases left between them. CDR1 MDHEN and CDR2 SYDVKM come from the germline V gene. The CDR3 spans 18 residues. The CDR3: CASSFQGSSYSGANVLTF. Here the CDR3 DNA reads TGTGCCAGCAGTTTTCAGGGCTCTTCTTACTCTGGGGCCAACGTCCTGACTTTC.

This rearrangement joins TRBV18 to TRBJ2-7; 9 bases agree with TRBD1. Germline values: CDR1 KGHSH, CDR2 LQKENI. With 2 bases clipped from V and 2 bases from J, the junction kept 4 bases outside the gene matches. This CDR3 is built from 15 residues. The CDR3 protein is CASSPSRQGAYEQYF. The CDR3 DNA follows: TGTGCCAGCTCACCATCACGACAGGGGGCCTACGAGCAGTACTTC.

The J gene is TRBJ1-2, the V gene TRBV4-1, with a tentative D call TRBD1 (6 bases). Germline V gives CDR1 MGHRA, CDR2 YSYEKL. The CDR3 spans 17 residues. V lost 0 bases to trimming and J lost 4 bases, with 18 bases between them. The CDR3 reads CASSQDGADRFFYGYTF. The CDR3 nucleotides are TGCGCCAGCAGCCAAGATGGGGCAGACAGGTTCTTCTATGGCTACACCTTC.

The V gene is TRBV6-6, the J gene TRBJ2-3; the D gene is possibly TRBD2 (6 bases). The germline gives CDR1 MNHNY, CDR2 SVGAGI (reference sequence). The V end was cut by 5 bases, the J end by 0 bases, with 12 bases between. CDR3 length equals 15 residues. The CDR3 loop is CASSLRERSTDTQYF. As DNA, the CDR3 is TGTGCCAGCAGTCTCCGGGAGCGGAGCACAGATACGCAGTATTTT.

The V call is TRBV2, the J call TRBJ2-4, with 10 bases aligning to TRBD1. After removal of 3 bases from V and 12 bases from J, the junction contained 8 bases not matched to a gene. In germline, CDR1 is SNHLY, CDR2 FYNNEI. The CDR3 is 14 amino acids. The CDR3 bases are TGTGCCAGCAGTGATAGGACAGGGGGTTCCCGTCAGTACTTC. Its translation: CASSDRTGGSRQYF.

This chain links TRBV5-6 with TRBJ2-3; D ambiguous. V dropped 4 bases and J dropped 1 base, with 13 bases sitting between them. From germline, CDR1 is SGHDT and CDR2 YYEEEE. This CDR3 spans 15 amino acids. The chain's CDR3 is CASSRPSDGTDTQYF. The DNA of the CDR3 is TGTGCCAGCAGCCGTCCCAGCGATGGCACAGATACGCAGTATTTT.

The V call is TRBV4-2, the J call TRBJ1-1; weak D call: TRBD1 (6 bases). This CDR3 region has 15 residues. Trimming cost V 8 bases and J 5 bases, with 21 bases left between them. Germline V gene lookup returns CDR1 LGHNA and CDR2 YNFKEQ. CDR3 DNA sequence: TGTGCCAGCGGATTCTACAGGGCTTTGGGGACTGAAGCTTTCTTT. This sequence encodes CASGFYRALGTEAFF.

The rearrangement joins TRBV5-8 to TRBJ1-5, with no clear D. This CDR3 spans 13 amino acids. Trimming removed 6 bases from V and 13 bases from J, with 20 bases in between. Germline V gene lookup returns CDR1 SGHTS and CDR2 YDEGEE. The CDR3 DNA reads TGTGCCAGCACCATGCTTGAAGTGCAGTCTCAGCATTTT. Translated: CASTMLEVQSQHF.

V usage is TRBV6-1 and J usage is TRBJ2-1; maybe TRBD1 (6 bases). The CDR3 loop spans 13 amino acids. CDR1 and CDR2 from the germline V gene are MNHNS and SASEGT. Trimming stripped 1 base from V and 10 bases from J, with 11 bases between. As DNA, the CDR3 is TGTGCCAGCAGTGAAGGCAGGGGCGGGGAGCAGTTCTTC. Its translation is CASSEGRGGEQFF.

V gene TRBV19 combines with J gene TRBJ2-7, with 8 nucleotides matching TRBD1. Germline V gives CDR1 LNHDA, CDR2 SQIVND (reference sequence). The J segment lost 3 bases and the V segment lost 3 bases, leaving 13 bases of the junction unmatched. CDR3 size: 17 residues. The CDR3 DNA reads TGTGCCAGTAGTATCCGGGGACAGGCGACCCTTTACTACGAGCAGTACTTC. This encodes CASSIRGQATLYYEQYF.

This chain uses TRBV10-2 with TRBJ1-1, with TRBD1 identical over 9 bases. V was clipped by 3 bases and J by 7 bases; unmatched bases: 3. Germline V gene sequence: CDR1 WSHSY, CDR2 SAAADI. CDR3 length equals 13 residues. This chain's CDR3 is CASSDGQGHEAFF. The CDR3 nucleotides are TGCGCCAGCAGTGATGGACAGGGGCATGAAGCTTTCTTT.

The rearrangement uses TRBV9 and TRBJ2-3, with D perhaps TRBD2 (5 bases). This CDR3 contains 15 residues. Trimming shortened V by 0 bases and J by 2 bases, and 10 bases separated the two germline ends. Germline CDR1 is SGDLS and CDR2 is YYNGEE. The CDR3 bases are TGTGCCAGCAGCGTAGGAGCGGTAAACACAGATACGCAGTATTTT. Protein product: CASSVGAVNTDTQYF.

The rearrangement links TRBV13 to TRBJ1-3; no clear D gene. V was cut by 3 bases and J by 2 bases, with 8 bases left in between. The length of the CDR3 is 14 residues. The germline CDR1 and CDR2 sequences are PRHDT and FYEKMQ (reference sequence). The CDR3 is CASSFGETGNTIYF. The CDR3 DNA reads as TGTGCCAGCAGCTTTGGGGAGACTGGAAACACCATATATTTT.

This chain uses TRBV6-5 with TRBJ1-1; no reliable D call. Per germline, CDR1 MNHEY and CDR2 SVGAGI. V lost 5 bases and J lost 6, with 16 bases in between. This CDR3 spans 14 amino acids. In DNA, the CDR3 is TGTGCCAGCAGTCCGCCGGGGTTTAGCTCTGAAGCTTTCTTT. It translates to CASSPPGFSSEAFF.

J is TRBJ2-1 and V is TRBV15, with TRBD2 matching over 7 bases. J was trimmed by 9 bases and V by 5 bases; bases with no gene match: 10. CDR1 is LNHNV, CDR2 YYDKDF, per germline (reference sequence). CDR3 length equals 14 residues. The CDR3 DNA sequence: TGTGCCACCAGCCAAGGCGGGAGCCGGGGTGAGCAGTTCTTC. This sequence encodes CATSQGGSRGEQFF.

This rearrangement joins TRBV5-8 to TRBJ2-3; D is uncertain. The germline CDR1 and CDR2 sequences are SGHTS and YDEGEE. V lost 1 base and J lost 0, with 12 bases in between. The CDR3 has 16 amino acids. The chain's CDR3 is CASSLYRGASTDTQYF. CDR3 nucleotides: TGTGCCAGCAGCTTGTATCGAGGAGCTAGCACAGATACGCAGTATTTT.

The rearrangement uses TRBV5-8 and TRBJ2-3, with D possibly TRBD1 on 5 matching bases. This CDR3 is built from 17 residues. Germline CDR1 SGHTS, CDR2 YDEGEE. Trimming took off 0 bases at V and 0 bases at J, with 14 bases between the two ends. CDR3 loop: CASSLGSTADSTDTQYF. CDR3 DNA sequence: TGTGCCAGCAGCTTGGGTTCGACAGCAGATAGCACAGATACGCAGTATTTT.

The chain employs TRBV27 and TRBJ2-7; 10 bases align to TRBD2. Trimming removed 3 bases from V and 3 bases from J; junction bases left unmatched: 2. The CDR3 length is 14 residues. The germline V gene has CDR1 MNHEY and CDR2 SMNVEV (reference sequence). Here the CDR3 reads CASSFKREGYEQYF. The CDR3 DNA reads TGTGCCAGCAGTTTCAAGCGGGAGGGCTACGAGCAGTACTTC.

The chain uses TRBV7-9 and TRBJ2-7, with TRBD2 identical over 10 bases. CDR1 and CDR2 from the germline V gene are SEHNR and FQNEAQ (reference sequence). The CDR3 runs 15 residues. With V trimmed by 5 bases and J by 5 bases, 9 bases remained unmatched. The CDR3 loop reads CASSILAGVGDEQYF. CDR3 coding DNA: TGTGCCAGCAGCATTCTAGCGGGAGTGGGAGACGAGCAGTACTTC.

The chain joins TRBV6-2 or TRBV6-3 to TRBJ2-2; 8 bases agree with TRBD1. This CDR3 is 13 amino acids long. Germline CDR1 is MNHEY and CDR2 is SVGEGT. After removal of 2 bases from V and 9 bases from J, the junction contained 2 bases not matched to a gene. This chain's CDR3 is CASSYAGGRELFF. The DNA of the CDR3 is TGTGCCAGCAGTTACGCAGGGGGCAGGGAGCTGTTTTTT.

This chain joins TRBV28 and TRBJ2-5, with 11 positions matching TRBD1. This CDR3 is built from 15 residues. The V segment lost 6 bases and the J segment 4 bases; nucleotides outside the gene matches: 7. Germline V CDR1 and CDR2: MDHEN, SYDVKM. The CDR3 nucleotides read TGTGCCAGCAGCCCAGGGACAGGGGGGCGAGAGACCCAGTACTTC. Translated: CASSPGTGGRETQYF.

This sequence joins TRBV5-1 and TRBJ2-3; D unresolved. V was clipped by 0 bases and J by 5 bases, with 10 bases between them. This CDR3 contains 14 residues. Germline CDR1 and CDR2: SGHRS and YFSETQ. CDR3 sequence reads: CASSLAQTGDTQYF. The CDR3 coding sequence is TGCGCCAGCAGCTTGGCCCAGACTGGAGATACGCAGTATTTT.

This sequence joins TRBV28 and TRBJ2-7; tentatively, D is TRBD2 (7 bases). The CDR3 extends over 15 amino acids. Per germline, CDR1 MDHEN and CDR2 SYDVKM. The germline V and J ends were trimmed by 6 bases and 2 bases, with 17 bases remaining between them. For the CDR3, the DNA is TGTGCCAGCAGCGCACGGCGGGGGCCTACCTACGAGCAGTACTTC. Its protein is CASSARRGPTYEQYF.

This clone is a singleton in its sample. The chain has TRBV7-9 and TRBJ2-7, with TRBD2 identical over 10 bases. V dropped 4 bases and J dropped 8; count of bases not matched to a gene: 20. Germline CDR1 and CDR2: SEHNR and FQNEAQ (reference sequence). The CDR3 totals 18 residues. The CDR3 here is CASSSPPESSGSKVQQYF. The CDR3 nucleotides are TGTGCCAGCAGCTCCCCCCCCGAGTCTAGCGGGAGTAAAGTACAGCAGTACTTC.

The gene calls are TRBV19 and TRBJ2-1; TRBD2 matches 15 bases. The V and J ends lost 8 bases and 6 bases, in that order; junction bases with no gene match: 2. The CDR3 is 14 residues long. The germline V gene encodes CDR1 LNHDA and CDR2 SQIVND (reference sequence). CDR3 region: CASRTSGRGNEQFF. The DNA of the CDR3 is TGTGCCAGTCGGACTAGCGGGAGGGGCAATGAGCAGTTCTTC. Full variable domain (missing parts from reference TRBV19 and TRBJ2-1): DGGITQSPKYLFRKEGQNVTLSCEQNLNHDAMYWYRQDPGQGLRLIYYSQIVNDFQKGDIAEGYSVSREKKESFPLTVTSAQKNPTAFYLCASRTSGRGNEQFFGPGTRLTVL.

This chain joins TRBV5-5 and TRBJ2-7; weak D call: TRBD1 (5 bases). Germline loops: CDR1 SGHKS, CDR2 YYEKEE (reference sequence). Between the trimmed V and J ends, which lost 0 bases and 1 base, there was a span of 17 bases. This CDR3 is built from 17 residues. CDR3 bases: TGTGCCAGCAGCTTGGCCGGAAGCAGGGCCGCTTCCTACGAGCAGTACTTC. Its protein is CASSLAGSRAASYEQYF.